This T cell receptor (beta chain) was observed in a study of graft-versus-host responses after intestinal transplantation. Turning to the study itself: Anti-thymocyte globulin induction preceded approximately three years of tacrolimus and steroid maintenance in all recipients.

Libraries were prepared by immunoSEQ multiplex PCR; TCRdb keeps only in-frame clonotypes and omits some of them. The sample yields more than 85,000 clones, 80% to 85% seen once. Study observations and caveats: In patients with graft-donor T cell macrochimerism, allograft graft-versus-host to host-versus-graft clonal ratios were high. The authors found GvH clones in recipient marrow, some appearing first in ileum or blood.

V lost 7 bases, J lost 2 bases, and 9 bases lay in between. CDR1 is SGHVS, CDR2 FNYEAQ, per germline. This CDR3 has 13 amino acids. There are a few counts of this clone. Antigen specificity is unknown. The receptor's source is a human donor who received an intestinal transplant. This sequence joins TRBV7-6 and TRBJ1-5, with D possibly TRBD1 on 5 matching bases. The specimen was unstimulated CD4+ T cells sorted from spleen or lymph node cells, collected before intestinal transplant. The DNA of the CDR3 is TGTGCCAGCACCGGGGGGGGCAATCAGCCCCAGCATTTT. The encoded protein is CASTGGGNQPQHF.